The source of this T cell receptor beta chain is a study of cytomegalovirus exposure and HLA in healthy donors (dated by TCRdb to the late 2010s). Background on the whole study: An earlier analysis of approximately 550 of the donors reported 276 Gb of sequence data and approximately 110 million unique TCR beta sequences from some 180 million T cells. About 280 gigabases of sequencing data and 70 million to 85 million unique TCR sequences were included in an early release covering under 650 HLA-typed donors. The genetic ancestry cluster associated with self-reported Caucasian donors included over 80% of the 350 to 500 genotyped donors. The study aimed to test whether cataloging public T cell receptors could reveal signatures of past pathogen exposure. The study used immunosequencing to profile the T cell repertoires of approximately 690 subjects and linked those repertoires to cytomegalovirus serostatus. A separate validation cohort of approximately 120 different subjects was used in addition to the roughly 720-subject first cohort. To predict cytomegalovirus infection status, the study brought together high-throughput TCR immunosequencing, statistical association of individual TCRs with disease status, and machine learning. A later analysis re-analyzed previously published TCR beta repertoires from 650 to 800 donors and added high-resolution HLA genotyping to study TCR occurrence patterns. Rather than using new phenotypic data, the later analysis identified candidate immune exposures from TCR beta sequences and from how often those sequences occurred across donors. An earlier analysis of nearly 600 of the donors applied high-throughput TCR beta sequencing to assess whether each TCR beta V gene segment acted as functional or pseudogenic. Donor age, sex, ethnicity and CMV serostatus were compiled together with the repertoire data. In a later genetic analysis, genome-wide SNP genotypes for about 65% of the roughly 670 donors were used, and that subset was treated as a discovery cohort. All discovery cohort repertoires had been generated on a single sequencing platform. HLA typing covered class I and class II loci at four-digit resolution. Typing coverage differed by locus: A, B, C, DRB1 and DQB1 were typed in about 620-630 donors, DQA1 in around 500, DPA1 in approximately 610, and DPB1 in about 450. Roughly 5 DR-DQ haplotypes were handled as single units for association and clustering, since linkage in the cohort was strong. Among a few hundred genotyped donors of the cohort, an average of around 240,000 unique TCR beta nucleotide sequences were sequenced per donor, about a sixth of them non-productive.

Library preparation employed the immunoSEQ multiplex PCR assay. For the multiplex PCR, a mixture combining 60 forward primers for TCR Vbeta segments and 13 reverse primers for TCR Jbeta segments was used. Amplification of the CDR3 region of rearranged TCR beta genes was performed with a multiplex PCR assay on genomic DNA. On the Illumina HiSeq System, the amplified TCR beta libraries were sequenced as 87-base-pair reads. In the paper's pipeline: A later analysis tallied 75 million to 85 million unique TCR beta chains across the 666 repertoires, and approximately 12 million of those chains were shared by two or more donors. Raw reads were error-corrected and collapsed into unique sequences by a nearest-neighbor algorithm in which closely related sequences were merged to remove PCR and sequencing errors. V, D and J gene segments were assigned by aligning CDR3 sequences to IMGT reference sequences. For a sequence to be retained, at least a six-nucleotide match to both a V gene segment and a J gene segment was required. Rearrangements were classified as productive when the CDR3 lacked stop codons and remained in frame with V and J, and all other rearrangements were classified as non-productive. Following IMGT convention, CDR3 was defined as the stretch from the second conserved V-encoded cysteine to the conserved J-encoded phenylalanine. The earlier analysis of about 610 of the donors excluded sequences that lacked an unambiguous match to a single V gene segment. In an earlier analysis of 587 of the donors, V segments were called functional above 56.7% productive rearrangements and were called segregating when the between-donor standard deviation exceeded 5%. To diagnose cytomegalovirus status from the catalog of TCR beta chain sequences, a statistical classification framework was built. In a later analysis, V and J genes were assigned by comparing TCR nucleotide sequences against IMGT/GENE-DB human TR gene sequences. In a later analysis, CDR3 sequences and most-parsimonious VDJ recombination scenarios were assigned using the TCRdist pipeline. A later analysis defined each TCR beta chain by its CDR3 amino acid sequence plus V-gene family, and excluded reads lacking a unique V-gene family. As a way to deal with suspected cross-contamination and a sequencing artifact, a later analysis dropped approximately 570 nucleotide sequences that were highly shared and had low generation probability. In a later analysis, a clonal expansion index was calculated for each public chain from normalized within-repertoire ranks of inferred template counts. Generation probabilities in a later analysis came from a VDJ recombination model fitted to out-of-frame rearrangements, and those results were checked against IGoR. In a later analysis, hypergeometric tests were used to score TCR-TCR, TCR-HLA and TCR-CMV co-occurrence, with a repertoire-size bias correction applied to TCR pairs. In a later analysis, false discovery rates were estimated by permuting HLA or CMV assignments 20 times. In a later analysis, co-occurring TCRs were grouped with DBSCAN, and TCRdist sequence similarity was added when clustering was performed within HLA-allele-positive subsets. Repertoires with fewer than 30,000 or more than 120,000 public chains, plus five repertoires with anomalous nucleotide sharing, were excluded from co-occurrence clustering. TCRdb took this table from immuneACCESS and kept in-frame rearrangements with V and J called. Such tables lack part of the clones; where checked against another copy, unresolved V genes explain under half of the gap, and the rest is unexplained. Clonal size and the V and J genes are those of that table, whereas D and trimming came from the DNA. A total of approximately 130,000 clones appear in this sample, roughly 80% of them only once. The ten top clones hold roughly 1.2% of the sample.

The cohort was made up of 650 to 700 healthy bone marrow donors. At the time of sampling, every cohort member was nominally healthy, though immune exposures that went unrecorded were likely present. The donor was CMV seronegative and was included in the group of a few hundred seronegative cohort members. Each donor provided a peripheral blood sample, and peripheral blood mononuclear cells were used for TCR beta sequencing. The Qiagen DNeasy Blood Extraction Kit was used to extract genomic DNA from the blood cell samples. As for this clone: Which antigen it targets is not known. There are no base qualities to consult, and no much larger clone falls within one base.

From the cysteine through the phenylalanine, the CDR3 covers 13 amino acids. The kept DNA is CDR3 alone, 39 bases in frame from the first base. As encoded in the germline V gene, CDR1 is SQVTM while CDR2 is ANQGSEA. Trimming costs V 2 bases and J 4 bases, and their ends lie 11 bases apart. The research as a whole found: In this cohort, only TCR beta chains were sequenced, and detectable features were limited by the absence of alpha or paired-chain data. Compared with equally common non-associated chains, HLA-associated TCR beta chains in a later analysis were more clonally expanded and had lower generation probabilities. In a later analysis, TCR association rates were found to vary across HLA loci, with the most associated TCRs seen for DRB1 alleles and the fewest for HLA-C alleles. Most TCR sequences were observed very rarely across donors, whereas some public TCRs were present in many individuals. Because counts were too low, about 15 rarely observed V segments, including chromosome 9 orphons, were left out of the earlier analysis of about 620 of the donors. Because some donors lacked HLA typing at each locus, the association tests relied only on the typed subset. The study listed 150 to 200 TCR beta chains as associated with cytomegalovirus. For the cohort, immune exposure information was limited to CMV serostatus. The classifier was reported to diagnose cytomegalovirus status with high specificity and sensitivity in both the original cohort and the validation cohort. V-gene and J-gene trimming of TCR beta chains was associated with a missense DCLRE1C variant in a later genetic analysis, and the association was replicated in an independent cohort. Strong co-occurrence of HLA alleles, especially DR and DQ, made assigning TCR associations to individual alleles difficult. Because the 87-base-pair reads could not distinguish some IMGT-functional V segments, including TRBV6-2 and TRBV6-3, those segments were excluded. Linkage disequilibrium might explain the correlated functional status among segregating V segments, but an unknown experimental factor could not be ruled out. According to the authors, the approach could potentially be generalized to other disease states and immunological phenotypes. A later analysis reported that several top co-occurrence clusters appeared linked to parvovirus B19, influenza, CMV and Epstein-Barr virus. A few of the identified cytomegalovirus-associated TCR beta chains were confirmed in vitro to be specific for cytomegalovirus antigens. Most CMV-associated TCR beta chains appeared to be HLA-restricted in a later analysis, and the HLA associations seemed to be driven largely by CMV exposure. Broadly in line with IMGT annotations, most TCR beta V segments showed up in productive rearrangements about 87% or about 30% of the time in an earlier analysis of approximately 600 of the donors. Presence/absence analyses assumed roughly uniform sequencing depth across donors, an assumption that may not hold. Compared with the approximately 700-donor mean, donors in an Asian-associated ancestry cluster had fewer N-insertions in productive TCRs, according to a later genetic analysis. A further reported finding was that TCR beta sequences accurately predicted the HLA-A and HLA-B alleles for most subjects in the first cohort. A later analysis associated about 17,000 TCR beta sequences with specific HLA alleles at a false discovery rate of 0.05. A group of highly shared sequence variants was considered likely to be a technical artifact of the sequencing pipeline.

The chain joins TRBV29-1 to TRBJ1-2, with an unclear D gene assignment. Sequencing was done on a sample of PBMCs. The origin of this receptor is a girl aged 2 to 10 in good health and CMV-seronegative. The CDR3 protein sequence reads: CSVEHVLSYGYTF. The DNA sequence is TGCAGCGTTGAACACGTACTTAGCTATGGCTACACCTTC.